Listed below are T cell receptor beta chains from one sample, sequenced in a study of patients and donors after allogeneic stem cell transplantation. Each CDR3 protein is one row after TCRdb ran MiXCR on the RT-PCR reads. The table lists fewer than 13,000 distinct CDR3 sequences, around 20% of them singletons. The material sequenced was blood, either unsorted or a sorted T cell fraction (not recorded which). The source is a human donor who was either an allogeneic HSCT recipient or a stem cell or donor lymphocyte infusion donor (not recorded which). It is not recorded whose cells these are; they may come from a transplant donor. Both conserved end residues are part of each CDR3. Each record gives: clone size, J gene, D gene, V gene, CDR3 protein, CDR3 DNA. D genes are given only for firm matches. Size is stated for part of the rows, as once, few or many counts, or as a class when the clone is expanded.

many TRBJ1-1 TRBD1 TRBV10-3 CAISRSTTGITEAFF TGTGCCATCAGTAGAAGTACGACAGGGATCACTGAAGCTTTCTTT
. TRBJ1-2 . TRBV14 CASSQEWGYGYTF TGTGCCAGCAGCCAAGAGTGGGGCTATGGCTACACCTTC
many TRBJ2-5 . TRBV11-2 CASSLGVGIQETQYF TGTGCCAGCAGCTTAGGTGTGGGGATCCAAGAGACCCAGTACTTC
. TRBJ1-4 . TRBV10-3 CAISESNDGNEKLFF TGTGCCATCAGTGAGTCGAACGACGGTAATGAAAAACTGTTTTTT
. TRBJ1-6 . TRBV30 CAWSVRSQINSPLHF TGTGCCTGGAGTGTAAGGTCCCAGATTAATTCACCCCTCCACTTT
few TRBJ1-2 . TRBV3-1 CASSRETYGYTF TGTGCCAGCAGCCGTGAGACTTATGGCTACACCTTC
few TRBJ1-4 . TRBV12-3/TRBV12-4 CASSLSGEKLFF TGTGCCAGCAGTTTGAGCGGTGAAAAACTGTTTTTT
many TRBJ1-6 TRBD1 TRBV10-3 CAISERGTDDSPLHF TGTGCCATCAGTGAGAGGGGGACAGACGATTCACCCCTCCACTTT
many TRBJ1-1 TRBD1 TRBV20-1 CSAHQTGLNTEAFF TGCAGTGCTCACCAGACAGGGCTGAACACTGAAGCTTTCTTT
. TRBJ2-7 . TRBV19 CASSGSYEQYF TGTGCCAGTAGTGGCTCCTACGAGCAGTACTTC
. TRBJ1-6 TRBD1 TRBV20-1 CSARPPGQGASPLHF TGCAGTGCTAGACCTCCGGGACAGGGGGCTTCACCCCTCCACTTT
. TRBJ1-4 . TRBV7-2 CASSLQERQGEKLFF TGTGCCAGCAGCTTACAGGAACGGCAGGGAGAAAAACTGTTTTTT
many TRBJ1-3 . TRBV29-1 CSGRRGTSGNTIYF TGCAGCGGCCGACGAGGGACTTCTGGAAACACCATATATTTT
few TRBJ2-5 . TRBV6-6 CASGRGGETQYF TGTGCCAGCGGGCGGGGAGGAGAGACCCAGTACTTC
. TRBJ2-1 TRBD2 TRBV7-2 CASSSSGGGEQFF TGTGCCAGCAGCTCTAGCGGGGGAGGTGAGCAGTTCTTC
few TRBJ1-1 . TRBV27 CASSTTGEAFF TGTGCCAGCAGTACCACAGGGGAAGCTTTCTTT
. TRBJ1-2 . TRBV2 CASSNPQQMNYGYTF TGTGCCAGCAGTAATCCACAACAGATGAACTATGGCTACACCTTC
. TRBJ2-1 TRBD2 TRBV6-5 CASSYSYLREGEQFF TGTGCCAGCAGTTACTCATATCTGAGGGAGGGGGAGCAGTTCTTC
few TRBJ1-5 . TRBV6-1 CASSVQDNQPQHF TGTGCCAGCAGTGTACAGGACAATCAGCCCCAGCATTTT
. TRBJ1-2 TRBD1 TRBV30 CAGTGNYGYTF TGTGCTGGGACAGGGAACTATGGCTACACCTTC
few TRBJ1-6 . TRBV2 CASHPGGAPNSPLHF TGTGCTTCTCACCCGGGGGGGGCCCCGAATTCACCCCTCCACTTT